The clone carrying this T cell receptor beta chain was recorded a few times. Its antigen is undetermined. Noted time point: persistent/refractory GD, antithyroid drugs over 5 years with positive TRAb. PBMC-derived RNA was used for the TCR library. The sample comes from a study of regulatory T cells in long-lasting Graves disease. Notes on the study in general: Less diverse TCR repertoires were seen in persistent Graves' patients than in newly diagnosed ones. Those with persistent disease had in common more public clonotypes (about 3,000) than new patients (approximately 970). Persistent disease exhibited a predilection for TRBV28, TRBJ1-2 and TRBJ2-5. The researchers studied only peripheral blood, not thyroid tissue.

Through Arm-PCR of CDR3 regions and iRepertoire HTBI primers, TCR beta libraries were built. TCRdb re-derived calls from the multiplex PCR reads in MiXCR, one entry per CDR3 protein. The sample has 500,000 to 700,000 distinct CDR3 sequences, around 30% seen once. CDR3 length: 15 amino acids. The J segment lost 7 bases and the V segment lost 6 bases, leaving 12 bases of the junction unmatched. Germline V gene lookup returns CDR1 MNHEY and CDR2 SMNVEV (reference sequence). The specimen comprised peripheral blood mononuclear cells (PBMCs), sampled when the disease was refractory, from a patient treated with antithyroid drugs. This receptor was identified in a female donor with Graves disease. J is TRBJ2-1 and V is TRBV27; 7 bases match TRBD2. CDR3 bases: TGTGCCAGCAGAATGCAGCGGGGCGTAGGAAATGAGCAGTTCTTC. Protein sequence: CASRMQRGVGNEQFF.